This passage covers 8 T cell receptor beta chains from one sample sequenced in a study of blood T cell repertoires in COVID-19. Libraries were prepared by immunoSEQ multiplex PCR; TCRdb keeps only in-frame clonotypes and omits some of them. The table lists about 150,000 clones, approximately 80% of them singletons. The specimen was peripheral blood. The receptor set was obtained from a woman aged 40 to 49 with active or convalescent COVID-19.

V usage is TRBV28 and J usage is TRBJ2-1; 9 bases are shared with TRBD2. The CDR3 extends over 16 amino acids. Trimming cost V 5 bases and J 4 bases; bases outside gene matches: 9. CDR1 and CDR2 from the germline V gene are MDHEN and SYDVKM. DNA of the CDR3: TGTGCCAGCAGTCGACGAACTAGCGGGCTTTACAATGAGCAGTTCTTC. It specifies CASSRRTSGLYNEQFF.

J is TRBJ2-1 and V is TRBV7-9; 8 bases map to TRBD1. After removal of 5 bases from V and 7 bases from J, the junction contained 4 bases not matched to a gene. CDR3 size: 13 residues. Looked up from germline, CDR1 is SEHNR and CDR2 is FQNEAQ (reference sequence). This CDR3 reads CASSPNRGNEQFF. The CDR3 DNA reads TGTGCCAGCAGCCCTAACAGGGGGAATGAGCAGTTCTTC.

The CDR3 spells CASSPPGQGGNTEAFF. CDR3 nucleotides: TGTGCCAGCAGCCCCCCGGGACAGGGGGGGAACACTGAAGCTTTCTTT. The chain uses TRBV5-4 and TRBJ1-1, with 11 bases identical to TRBD1. The CDR3 is 16 amino acids. Trimming at V came to 4 bases and at J to 1 base, leaving 6 bases not matched to a gene. In germline, CDR1 is SGHNT, CDR2 YYREEE (reference sequence).

Ten or more counts support this clone. Within the sample, other DNA sequences also encode this same CDR3. This sequence joins TRBV10-3 and TRBJ2-2, with D possibly matching TRBD1 (5 bases). The CDR3 totals 15 residues. Trimming stripped 2 bases from V and 5 bases from J, with 12 bases between. From germline, CDR1 is ENHRY and CDR2 SYGVKD. The CDR3 protein is CAISERQGDTGELFF. The DNA of the CDR3 is TGTGCCATCAGTGAGAGGCAGGGTGATACCGGGGAGCTGTTTTTT.

The rearrangement joins TRBV11-2 to TRBJ2-3, with 9 bases identical to TRBD2. Germline V gene lookup returns CDR1 SGHAT and CDR2 FQNNGV. Trimming at V came to 6 bases and at J to 6 bases, leaving 16 bases not matched to a gene. This CDR3 comprises 17 residues. The CDR3 DNA sequence: TGTGCCAGCAGTATCAAGTGGATAGCGGGAGTCTTGGATACGCAGTATTTT. Translating it yields CASSIKWIAGVLDTQYF.

V gene TRBV7-9 combines with J gene TRBJ1-1; possibly TRBD1 for D (5 bases). Trimming cost V 1 base and J 5 bases, with 14 bases left between them. Germline V gene sequence: CDR1 SEHNR, CDR2 FQNEAQ (reference sequence). This CDR3 has 15 residues. CDR3 in amino acids: CASSLEALGGTEAFF. Written as DNA, the CDR3 is TGTGCCAGCAGCTTAGAAGCGCTCGGGGGGACTGAAGCTTTCTTT.

J is TRBJ2-1 and V is TRBV2, with TRBD2 matching 13 bases. Looked up from germline, CDR1 is SNHLY and CDR2 is FYNNEI. This CDR3 comprises 15 residues. Trimming took 7 bases from V and 10 from J; bases not matched to a gene: 10. The CDR3 here is CASIRLAGGLTEQFF. Written as DNA, the CDR3 is TGTGCCAGCATTAGACTAGCGGGGGGCCTAACAGAGCAGTTCTTC.

The gene calls are TRBV20-1 and TRBJ2-3, with D perhaps TRBD2 (6 bases). The germline V gene has CDR1 DFQATT and CDR2 SNEGSKA (reference sequence). The CDR3 covers 14 residues. V gave up 3 bases and J gave up 4 bases, with 14 bases separating them. The CDR3 reads CSASAGRIADTQYF. CDR3 coding DNA: TGCAGTGCTAGTGCGGGAAGGATCGCAGATACGCAGTATTTT.